This T cell receptor (beta chain) was recovered during a study of T cells after posttransplantation cyclophosphamide. Study conclusions and caveats: Donor CD8+ memory clones often dominated recipient blood repertoires at later times.

V was shortened by 0 bases and J by 6 bases, with 8 bases between the two germline ends. Germline CDR1 and CDR2: GTSNPN and SVGIG (reference sequence). This CDR3 comprises 13 residues. Treatment was busulfan-fludarabine conditioning, a marrow graft, and cyclophosphamide on days +3 and +4. Generated by immunoSEQ multiplex PCR, the TCRdb table keeps only in-frame clones and is missing some. The data contain thousands of clones, approximately 82% of them singletons. A note on this clone: Its antigen remains unknown. This sample also contains other DNA sequences that code for the same CDR3.

The origin of this receptor is a female patient between 50 and 60 years old who received an allogeneic stem cell transplant from a related donor, was CMV-positive, and had no GVHD. Some T cells may have originated in the graft donor. This material consisted of CD8+ T cells sorted from PBMCs, taken around 1,400 days after allogeneic stem cell transplant with posttransplant cyclophosphamide. The chain is built from TRBV30 and TRBJ2-2, with D possibly matching TRBD2 (7 bases). CDR3 sequence reads: CAWSVGGAGELFF. The CDR3 DNA is TGTGCCTGGAGTGTAGGGGGGGCCGGGGAGCTGTTTTTT.